These 15 T cell receptor beta chains originate from one sample sequenced in a study of cytomegalovirus exposure and HLA in healthy donors. Primers: 60 Vbeta forward and 13 Jbeta reverse. Generated by immunoSEQ multiplex PCR, the TCRdb table keeps only in-frame clones and is missing some. The sample lists under 200,000 clones, around four fifths occurring once. The sample taken for sequencing was PBMCs. These receptors were taken from a man aged 35 to 55 in good health and CMV-seropositive.

Here the CDR3 DNA reads TGCGCCAGCAGCCTACAGGGGGGTGACTACGAGCAGTACTTC. It codes for CASSLQGGDYEQYF. The chain uses TRBV5-1 and TRBJ2-7, with TRBD1 identical over 8 bases. CDR1 and CDR2 (germline): SGHRS, YFSETQ. Trimming at V came to 4 bases and at J to 3 bases, leaving 6 bases not matched to a gene. The CDR3 is made up of 14 amino acids.

The V call is TRBV11-2, the J call TRBJ1-5; D call uncertain. The CDR3 has 15 residues. With 1 base removed from V and 0 bases from J, the gap between germline ends came to 7 bases. Per germline, CDR1 SGHAT and CDR2 FQNNGV. The CDR3 region has the DNA TGTGCCAGCAGCTTAGGAGACTTTAGCAATCAGCCCCAGCATTTT. Protein sequence: CASSLGDFSNQPQHF.

This clone was recorded only once. The gene calls are TRBV21-1 and TRBJ2-1; TRBD2 is the table's D call and was not checked against the DNA. TRBV21-1 is a pseudogene locus. There are 15 residues in the CDR3. CDR3 sequence (DNA): TGTGCCAGCAGCAAAAATGAGCGGACTCCCTGGGAGCAGTTCTTC. As protein: CASSKNERTPWEQFF.

The V gene is TRBV2, the J gene TRBJ2-1; TRBD1 agrees at 9 bases. The CDR3 loop spans 16 amino acids. The ends lost 3 bases at V and 3 bases at J; junction bases unmatched: 6. Germline V gene sequence: CDR1 SNHLY, CDR2 FYNNEI. CDR3 nucleotide sequence: TGTGCCAGCAGTGATTCGGCGACAGGGGGCTACAATGAGCAGTTCTTC. Protein product: CASSDSATGGYNEQFF.

The V gene is TRBV6-5, the J gene TRBJ1-1, with TRBD1 as a possible D gene (5 bases). V shed 4 bases and J shed 0 bases, with 12 bases lying between them. The CDR3 consists of 15 residues. Germline loops: CDR1 MNHEY, CDR2 SVGAGI. CDR3 residues: CASSSVDSMNTEAFF. In nucleotides, the CDR3 is TGTGCCAGCAGTTCCGTAGACAGCATGAACACTGAAGCTTTCTTT.

V and J are TRBV2 and TRBJ1-2, with D hard to call. The CDR3 length is 15 residues. From germline, CDR1 is SNHLY and CDR2 FYNNEI. Trimming shortened V by 3 bases and J by 4 bases, and 15 bases separated the two germline ends. CDR3 nucleotides: TGTGCCAGCAGTGAGATTGGGCGGGCAGCCTATGGCTACACCTTC. It is translated as CASSEIGRAAYGYTF.

The chain combines TRBV28 with TRBJ2-3; D is uncertain. This CDR3 spans 11 amino acids. Trimming left V 4 bases short and J 5 bases short, with 4 bases between. Germline V gene sequence: CDR1 MDHEN, CDR2 SYDVKM. Here the CDR3 reads CASSSQDTQYF. The DNA of the CDR3 is TGTGCCAGCAGTTCACAAGATACGCAGTATTTT.

The J gene is TRBJ2-7, the V gene TRBV5-1; D gene ambiguous. The CDR3 is made up of 13 amino acids. Germline CDR1 and CDR2: SGHRS and YFSETQ. V lost 2 bases and J lost 3, with 9 bases in between. The CDR3 spells CASSFGGGYEQYF. The CDR3 nucleotides read TGCGCCAGCAGCTTTGGCGGTGGCTACGAGCAGTACTTC. The whole variable domain, remainder taken from reference TRBV5-1 and TRBJ2-7, is KAGVTQTPRYLIKTRGQQVTLSCSPISGHRSVSWYQQTPGQGLQFLFEYFSETQRNKGNFPGRFSGRQFSNSRSEMNVSTLELGDSALYLCASSFGGGYEQYFGPGTRLTVT.

The chain joins TRBV25-1 to TRBJ2-3; 12 bases are shared with TRBD2. CDR3 length: 14 residues. Germline V CDR1 and CDR2: MGHDK, SYGVNS. V was clipped by 5 bases and J by 5 bases; unmatched bases: 2. This CDR3 reads CASSRLAGVDTQYF. CDR3 sequence (DNA): TGTGCCAGCAGTCGACTAGCGGGAGTAGATACGCAGTATTTT.

With respect to this clone: The sample has other DNA sequences that encode this CDR3 too. The chain links TRBV10-1 to TRBJ2-5, with D possibly matching TRBD2 (6 bases). CDR1 is WNHNN and CDR2 is SYGVQD in the germline V gene (reference sequence). V lost 3 bases and J lost 4, with 9 bases in between. The CDR3 runs 13 residues. The CDR3 loop reads CASSERGGETQYF. The CDR3 DNA sequence: TGCGCCAGCAGTGAACGGGGAGGAGAGACCCAGTACTTC.

J is TRBJ1-1 and V is TRBV5-6; tentatively, D is TRBD1 (5 bases). The germline V and J ends were trimmed by 0 bases and 8 bases, with 14 bases remaining between them. The CDR3 extends over 14 amino acids. Germline lookup yields CDR1 SGHDT and CDR2 YYEEEE. This chain's CDR3 is CASSLVSREREAFF. The CDR3, as DNA: TGTGCCAGCAGCTTGGTGTCCAGGGAAAGGGAAGCTTTCTTT. The full variable domain, its missing parts supplied by reference TRBV5-6 and TRBJ1-1, is DAGVTQSPTHLIKTRGQQVTLRCSPKSGHDTVSWYQQALGQGPQFIFQYYEEEERQRGNFPDRFSGHQFPNYSSELNVNALLLGDSALYLCASSLVSREREAFFGQGTRLTVV.

V gene TRBV6-1 combines with J gene TRBJ2-2; tentatively, D is TRBD2 (6 bases). CDR3 length: 13 residues. V was pared by 2 bases and J by 5 bases, with 6 bases between. CDR1 is MNHNS, CDR2 SASEGT, per germline. The CDR3 DNA reads TGTGCCAGCAGTGAAAGCGGGACCGGGGAGCTGTTTTTT. Translated, it gives CASSESGTGELFF.

The chain couples TRBV27 to TRBJ1-1, with TRBD1 matching 9 bases. CDR1 is MNHEY and CDR2 is SMNVEV in the germline V gene (reference sequence). J gave up 1 base and V 6 bases, and 3 bases lay outside the gene matches. The CDR3 covers 14 residues. CDR3 coding DNA: TGTGCCAGCAGATCGACAGGGGGGAACACTGAAGCTTTCTTT. This sequence encodes CASRSTGGNTEAFF.

The genes are TRBV2 and TRBJ2-7, with 11 bases fitting TRBD1. The V gene's germline CDR1 is SNHLY and CDR2 FYNNEI. The CDR3 sequence is 14 residues long. J gave up 7 bases and V 5 bases, and 7 bases lay outside the gene matches. The CDR3 here is CASSKDRGLREQYF. The CDR3 nucleotides are TGTGCCAGCAGTAAGGACAGGGGGCTGAGGGAGCAGTACTTC.

Note on this clone: At one boundary the junction diverges from the germline segment, which might be a read error. V is TRBV7-9 and J is TRBJ2-1; 8 bases agree with TRBD2. The germline V gene has CDR1 SEHNR and CDR2 FQNEAQ (reference sequence). CDR3 length: 18 amino acids. The CDR3 nucleotides are TGTTCCAGCAGCTTAGGGATGGCTAGCGGGTCTTCACGGAATGAGCAGTTCTTC. The encoded protein is CSSSLGMASGSSRNEQFF.